This TCR beta chain was recorded in a study of CD8 T cells in Susac syndrome (dated by TCRdb to 2018 to 2020). Background on the whole study: Whether CD8+ T cell activation and differentiation in Susac syndrome was antigen driven was tested using repertoire sequencing. The clonality of the CD8+ T cell repertoire was compared across some eleven healthy donors, around 14 Susac syndrome patients and around 16 multiple sclerosis patients. Broader findings and caveats from the paper: The number of individuals in the TCR sequencing and HLA analysis was acknowledged as relatively small.

High-throughput TCR beta sequencing profiled peripheral blood CD8+ and CD4+ T cells from healthy donors, Susac syndrome patients and multiple sclerosis patients. The multiple sclerosis controls were treatment-naive patients who had stable or active relapsing-remitting disease and met the revised McDonald criteria. Bulk CD8+ and CD4+ T cells were purified by magnetic negative isolation, while CD8+ TEMRA cells were enriched using FACS. Blood was drawn into EDTA tubes, processed within 24 hours, and PBMCs were isolated by density gradient centrifugation. PBMCs intended for TCR sequencing were cryopreserved in liquid nitrogen and were subsequently thawed in a 37 degrees C water bath. Purity of sorted or isolated CD4+, CD8+ and CD8+ TEMRA cells was at least 90%. RNA was extracted using the RNeasy kit, and roughly 0.5 to 1 microgram was reverse transcribed with random hexamers. TCR beta CDR3 regions were amplified with the immunoSEQ multiplex PCR assay covering 54 Vbeta and 13 Jbeta segments. To correct PCR amplification bias, a synthetic template baseline was used for both primer optimization and computational correction. As for the authors' bioinformatics: Reads were annotated to V, D and J genes according to IMGT and were analyzed with immunoSEQ Analyzer, with only productive sequences retained. To calculate clonality, Shannon entropy was normalized by log2 of the number of productive unique sequences and then subtracted from one. Public and private clones were assessed among the 100 most prevalent clones of each patient and control. Susac-specific clones were defined as absent from healthy and MS cohorts, approximately 1,000 published viral clones and other ImmuneACCESS disease sequences. Clones were called with MiXCR by TCRdb after fastp trimmed the public reads at Q25, and only in-frame beta chains were retained. CDR3 protein sequences are deduplicated, and each keeps its most common genes and DNA. TCRdb, not the authors, supplied the V and J calls. Within this sample are about 400,000 distinct CDR3 sequences, with about 85% of them counted one time only. About 0.12% of the sample rests with the top ten.

To note about this clonotype: Its antigen is still unknown. It has no much larger one-base neighbor in the sample; base qualities were not kept.

Inclusive of the bounding cysteine and phenylalanine, the CDR3 is 13 residues long. This entry keeps only the CDR3 DNA: 39 bases, framed from base 1. The germline V gene yields MDHEN for CDR1 and SYDVKM for CDR2. The junction shows trimming of 7 bases on V and 1 base on J, plus 10 bases between the germline ends. The chain is assembled from TRBV28 and TRBJ1-1, with the D gene too uncertain to name. Source material: CD8+ T cells from PBMCs. This TCR was sampled from a human donor with multiple sclerosis. The DNA is as follows: TGTGCCAGCATCGACCTGGGGAACACTGAAGCTTTCTTT. This encodes CASIDLGNTEAFF. The CDR3 plus the reference TRBV28 and TRBJ1-1 genes for the other parts give the full variable domain: DVKVTQSSRYLVKRTGEKVFLECVQDMDHENMFWYRQDPGLGLRLIYFSYDVKMKEKGDIPEGYSVSREKKERFSLILESASTNQTSMYLCASIDLGNTEAFFGQGTRLTVV.